A single sample gave rise to the 5 T cell receptor beta chains below, sequenced in a study of shared clonotypes between healthy human individuals. Clones were read by immunoSEQ multiplex PCR, and TCRdb kept only the in-frame ones, dropping some. The sample carries hundreds of thousands of clones, approximately 74% recorded once. Sequences were obtained from memory CD4+ T cells sorted from blood. As to subset: CD45RA-negative fraction. These receptors all come from a woman between 25 and 40 years old in good health.

The V gene is TRBV4-1, the J gene TRBJ2-2, with a weak D call TRBD2 (5 bases). Germline V gene data show CDR1 as MGHRA and CDR2 as YSYEKL. The CDR3 contains 17 residues. The ends were cut back, 4 bases at V and 0 bases at J, with 15 bases in the middle. The CDR3 sequence: CASSPYWGSANTGELFF. DNA for the CDR3: TGCGCCAGCAGCCCCTATTGGGGTAGCGCGAACACCGGGGAGCTGTTTTTT.

The rearrangement uses TRBV6-5 and TRBJ2-2; perhaps TRBD1 as D (5 bases). Germline CDR1 MNHEY, CDR2 SVGAGI. Trimming pared 2 bases from V and 8 bases from J, leaving 15 bases between. This CDR3 comprises 15 residues. The CDR3 reads CASSYQGVRQGELFF. The CDR3 DNA reads TGTGCCAGCAGTTACCAGGGTGTGAGACAGGGGGAGCTGTTTTTT.

The rearrangement uses TRBV6-6 and TRBJ1-2; no firm D call. The CDR3 runs 14 residues. In germline, CDR1 is MNHNY, CDR2 SVGAGI (reference sequence). With 3 bases removed from V and 1 base from J, the gap between germline ends came to 9 bases. CDR3 in amino acids: CASSYGAGNYGYTF. For the CDR3, the DNA is TGTGCCAGCAGTTATGGTGCCGGTAACTATGGCTACACCTTC.

In nucleotides, the CDR3 is TGTGCCAGCAGTTTACTGGCGGACTATGGCTACACCTTC. Translated, it gives CASSLLADYGYTF. The gene calls are TRBV28 and TRBJ1-2; D is unresolved. The germline V gene encodes CDR1 MDHEN and CDR2 SYDVKM. V lost 2 bases, J lost 3 bases, and 7 bases lay in between. The CDR3 extends over 13 amino acids.

This clone was observed a few times. This chain connects TRBV14 to TRBJ2-1, with no clear D. Per germline, CDR1 SGHDN and CDR2 FVKESK. The CDR3 covers 13 residues. V gave up 3 bases and J gave up 2 bases, with 5 bases separating them. The CDR3 here is CASSHQTYNEQFF. As DNA, the CDR3 is TGTGCCAGCAGCCACCAGACCTACAATGAGCAGTTCTTC.